Below, 19 T cell receptor beta chains from the same sample are listed, as sequenced in a study of OX40 agonist ivuxolimab in advanced cancers. Using immunoSEQ multiplex PCR, the repertoire was profiled, and TCRdb retains in-frame clones only, with some absent. The table has some 70,000 clones, approximately 89% seen once; the top ten hold approximately 2.2%. The starting material was CD4+ or CD8+ T cells sorted from blood, obtained in a trial of the OX40 agonist ivuxolimab. The receptors were sampled from an adult with an advanced solid tumor such as melanoma, head and neck, liver or kidney cancer.

This chain connects TRBV18 to TRBJ1-4; 8 bases fit TRBD1. CDR3 size: 16 residues. The germline gives CDR1 KGHSH, CDR2 LQKENI. V gave up 0 bases and J gave up 8 bases; unmatched junction bases: 8. The CDR3 DNA reads TGTGCCAGCTCACCACCGTCGTCAGGGGGCAGAGAAAAACTGTTTTTT. The encoded protein is CASSPPSSGGREKLFF.

The V and J genes are TRBV2 and TRBJ1-1, with TRBD1 matching 7 bases. The CDR3 has 15 amino acids. The germline V gene has CDR1 SNHLY and CDR2 FYNNEI. Germline trimming cut 7 bases from V and 6 bases from J; bases unmatched to any gene: 14. CDR3 region: CASTIIQGPYAEAFF. CDR3 in DNA: TGTGCCAGCACCATTATACAGGGGCCCTATGCTGAAGCTTTCTTT.

This clone was counted once. The J gene is TRBJ1-3, the V gene TRBV6-1; 11 nucleotides align to TRBD1. The germline gives CDR1 MNHNS, CDR2 SASEGT. The CDR3 contains 18 residues. J gave up 0 bases and V 4 bases, and 8 bases lay outside the gene matches. CDR3 coding DNA: TGTGCCAGCAGTGGAGGGACAGGGGGTAACCTCTCTGGAAACACCATATATTTT. Amino acids: CASSGGTGGNLSGNTIYF.

V usage is TRBV18 and J usage is TRBJ1-3; no clear D gene. Germline V gene lookup returns CDR1 KGHSH and CDR2 LQKENI. Trimming pared 3 bases from V and 8 bases from J, leaving 14 bases between. The CDR3 loop spans 14 amino acids. DNA of the CDR3: TGTGCCAGCTCACCGGGTAGTAGAAGGGACACCATATATTTT. As protein: CASSPGSRRDTIYF.

The CDR3 DNA sequence: TGTGCCAGTGGGACCCGCTACCGGACAGATACGCAGTATTTT. Protein product: CASGTRYRTDTQYF. The chain couples TRBV19 to TRBJ2-3, with D possibly being TRBD1 or TRBD2 (5 bases each). The CDR3 length is 14 residues. The ends were cut back, 8 bases at V and 3 bases at J, with 15 bases in the middle. Germline lookup yields CDR1 LNHDA and CDR2 SQIVND (reference sequence).

This clone was picked up a small number of times. The J gene is TRBJ1-6, the V gene TRBV30; possibly TRBD1 for D (5 bases). There are 14 residues in the CDR3. Trimming removed 3 bases from V and 9 bases from J, with 15 bases in between. The germline CDR1 and CDR2 sequences are GTSNPN and SVGIG (reference sequence). CDR3 protein: CAWSLDTNGSPLHF. CDR3 DNA: TGTGCCTGGAGCCTGGACACGAATGGTTCACCCCTCCACTTT.

This clone has only one observation. V is TRBV28 and J is TRBJ1-1; TRBD1 agrees at 7 bases. Germline CDR1 and CDR2: MDHEN and SYDVKM. Trimming cost V 4 bases and J 0 bases; bases outside gene matches: 2. The CDR3 loop spans 14 amino acids. The CDR3 region is CASSSGQMNTEAFF. The CDR3 bases are TGTGCCAGCAGTTCGGGACAGATGAACACTGAAGCTTTCTTT.

This chain connects TRBV11-3 to TRBJ2-5, with D tentatively TRBD2 (5 bases). Germline assignment: CDR1 SGHNT and CDR2 YENEEA. CDR3 length: 15 residues. V lost 1 base to trimming and J lost 5 bases, with 14 bases between them. The CDR3 nucleotides are TGTGCCAGCAGCTTAGCCCGATCAAGAGGGGAGACCCAGTACTTC. This sequence encodes CASSLARSRGETQYF.

V and J are TRBV19 and TRBJ2-5; D perhaps matches TRBD1 (5 bases). V dropped 3 bases and J dropped 3 bases, with 8 bases sitting between them. CDR3 length: 13 amino acids. Looked up from germline, CDR1 is LNHDA and CDR2 is SQIVND (reference sequence). The DNA for the CDR3 is TGTGCCAGTAGTATTAGCAGGGAAGAGACCCAGTACTTC. Its protein product is CASSISREETQYF.

The chain uses TRBV5-1 and TRBJ2-1; maybe TRBD2 (5 bases). V shed 4 bases and J shed 3 bases, with 8 bases lying between them. There are 13 residues in the CDR3. Germline V gene data show CDR1 as SGHRS and CDR2 as YFSETQ. The CDR3 here is CASSPTSYNEQFF. CDR3 in DNA: TGCGCCAGCAGCCCAACTAGCTACAATGAGCAGTTCTTC.

This chain connects TRBV19 to TRBJ1-2, with 7 bases lining up with TRBD1. Germline V CDR1 and CDR2: LNHDA, SQIVND (reference sequence). J gave up 0 bases and V 6 bases, and 4 bases lay outside the gene matches. This CDR3 contains 14 residues. CDR3 sequence (DNA): TGTGCCAGTAGGGCCAGGGGGACTAACTATGGCTACACCTTC. Translating it yields CASRARGTNYGYTF.

This sequence joins TRBV27 and TRBJ1-4, with TRBD1 as a possible D gene (5 bases). This CDR3 region has 17 residues. Trimming removed 0 bases from V and 0 bases from J, with 11 bases in between. The germline gives CDR1 MNHEY, CDR2 SMNVEV (reference sequence). CDR3 coding DNA: TGTGCCAGCAGTTTATCAGGGACGCTTGCAACTAATGAAAAACTGTTTTTT. Protein sequence: CASSLSGTLATNEKLFF. Supplemented by reference TRBV27 and TRBJ1-4, the full variable domain reads EAQVTQNPRYLITVTGKKLTVTCSQNMNHEYMSWYRQDPGLGLRQIYYSMNVEVTDKGDVPEGYKVSRKEKRNFPLILESPSPNQTSLYFCASSLSGTLATNEKLFFGSGTQLSVL.

This chain links TRBV7-2 with TRBJ2-5; the match to TRBD2 covers 12 bases. Germline lookup yields CDR1 SGHTA and CDR2 FQGNSA. This CDR3 has 16 residues. V gave up 1 base and J gave up 7 bases; unmatched junction bases: 7. The DNA of the CDR3 is TGTGCCAGCAGCTTAGAGGCTAGCGGGGGGGTGGTGACCCAGTACTTC. This sequence encodes CASSLEASGGVVTQYF.

The chain combines TRBV11-2 with TRBJ2-3; a weak D match, TRBD1 (5 bases). V lost 4 bases and J 8 bases, leaving 10 bases between the germline ends. The CDR3 covers 12 residues. Germline V gene sequence: CDR1 SGHAT, CDR2 FQNNGV. As DNA, the CDR3 is TGTGCCAGCAGCTCGACAGCCGGTACGCAGTATTTT. Translation: CASSSTAGTQYF. Looking up the rest from reference TRBV11-2 and TRBJ2-3 gives the full variable domain: EAGVAQSPRYKIIEKRQSVAFWCNPISGHATLYWYQQILGQGPKLLIQFQNNGVVDDSQLPKDRFSAERLKGVDSTLKIQPAKLEDSAVYLCASSSTAGTQYFGPGTRLTVL.

V gene TRBV11-2 combines with J gene TRBJ2-7, with no clear D. The CDR3 is 11 residues long. Trimming cost V 5 bases and J 2 bases, with 4 bases left between them. Per germline, CDR1 SGHAT and CDR2 FQNNGV. The CDR3 loop reads CASSDTYEQYF. DNA for the CDR3: TGTGCCAGCAGCGATACCTACGAGCAGTACTTC.

This chain uses TRBV5-4 with TRBJ2-7, with a possible D match to TRBD2 (6 bases). V lost 4 bases, J lost 0 bases, and 14 bases lay in between. The V gene's germline CDR1 is SGHNT and CDR2 YYREEE (reference sequence). There are 15 residues in the CDR3. The CDR3 bases are TGTGCCAGCAGCCCCCCCGGAGGGAGCTCCTACGAGCAGTACTTC. Translating gives CASSPPGGSSYEQYF.

The chain couples TRBV14 to TRBJ1-1, with D unresolved. V was shortened by 5 bases and J by 1 base, with 8 bases between the two germline ends. Per germline, CDR1 SGHDN and CDR2 FVKESK. The CDR3 covers 13 residues. CDR3 amino acids: CASSEHQNTEAFF. DNA for the CDR3: TGTGCCAGCAGCGAACACCAGAACACTGAAGCTTTCTTT.

The chain combines TRBV6-1 with TRBJ1-2, with TRBD1 matching over 7 bases. Germline-derived CDR1 and CDR2 are MNHNS and SASEGT. The ends lost 4 bases at V and 1 base at J; junction bases unmatched: 6. The CDR3 sequence is 15 residues long. CDR3 in DNA: TGTGCCAGCAGTGGTAGGGGACAGATTAACTATGGCTACACCTTC. It yields the protein CASSGRGQINYGYTF.

This clone was counted once. The V and J genes are TRBV4-2 and TRBJ2-7; 7 bases line up with TRBD2. With V trimmed by 1 base and J by 3 bases, 6 bases remained unmatched. This CDR3 is built from 15 residues. In germline, CDR1 is LGHNA, CDR2 YNFKEQ. CDR3 coding DNA: TGTGCCAGCAGCCAAGTTAGGGACTACCTCTACGAGCAGTACTTC. It specifies CASSQVRDYLYEQYF.